This T cell receptor (beta chain) was recorded in a study of pediatric ulcerative colitis. This clone has just one count. Its antigen is currently unknown. General study points: No controls had the two rectal clonotypes shared by ulcerative colitis patients.

Sequencing was at survey level. TCRdb's copy holds only in-frame clones and misses some; the assay was immunoSEQ multiplex PCR. The sample lists 55,000 to 75,000 clones; 86% were seen once. Before the diagnostic colonoscopy, ulcerative colitis patients were free of immunosuppressive medication. CDR3 size: 17 residues. Germline CDR1 is MGHDK and CDR2 is SYGVNS. The V gene lost 1 base and the J gene lost 4 bases, with 20 bases spanning the gap. The specimen sequenced was blood. The receptor comes from a boy under 18 with severe ulcerative colitis. This chain joins TRBV25-1 and TRBJ2-7, with D possibly matching TRBD2 (7 bases). The CDR3 bases are TGTGCCAGCAGTGAATGGGGGGCAGGCGGGAGTAGTTACGAGCAGTACTTC. Amino acids: CASSEWGAGGSSYEQYF.